A selection of T cell receptor beta chains follows, all from one sample in a study of beta chain features in type 1 diabetes. The table came from immunoSEQ multiplex PCR; TCRdb's copy has only in-frame clones and leaves some out. The table lists 130,000 to 150,000 clones, about 7% of them singletons. The sample comprised central memory CD4+ T cells from blood. The receptors shown here come from a woman aged 30 to 39 in good health. Each CDR3 is given with its conserved first and last residue. D genes are given only for firm matches. Rows may omit the clone size; those that give it use once, few, many or a size class.

v_call: TRBV10-2
j_call: TRBJ2-3
clone_size: few
d_call: -
cdr3_aa: CASRDFDTQYF
cdr3_nt: TGCGCCAGCCGGGACTTTGATACGCAGTATTTT

v_call: TRBV7-2
j_call: TRBJ2-1
clone_size: few
d_call: -
cdr3_aa: CASSRDWAEQFF
cdr3_nt: TGTGCCAGCAGCCGCGATTGGGCTGAGCAGTTCTTC

v_call: TRBV28
j_call: TRBJ2-7
clone_size: few
d_call: TRBD2
cdr3_aa: CASSLPGLAYGEQYF
cdr3_nt: TGTGCCAGCAGTTTACCGGGACTAGCTTACGGCGAGCAGTACTTC

v_call: TRBV5-6
j_call: TRBJ2-7
clone_size: -
d_call: TRBD1
cdr3_aa: CASSRTGAGQQYF
cdr3_nt: TGTGCCAGCAGTCGGACAGGGGCTGGGCAGCAGTACTTC

v_call: TRBV7-2
j_call: TRBJ2-2
clone_size: -
d_call: -
cdr3_aa: CASSLAVGELFF
cdr3_nt: TGTGCCAGCAGCTTAGCCGTCGGGGAGCTGTTTTTT

v_call: TRBV4-3
j_call: TRBJ2-4
clone_size: few
d_call: TRBD2
cdr3_aa: CASSQDRAGVGKNIQYF
cdr3_nt: TGCGCCAGCAGCCAAGATCGTGCGGGAGTGGGCAAAAACATTCAGTACTTC

v_call: TRBV2
j_call: TRBJ2-5
clone_size: few
d_call: -
cdr3_aa: CASRPSGNQETQYF
cdr3_nt: TGTGCCAGCAGGCCGAGCGGAAACCAAGAGACCCAGTACTTC

v_call: TRBV25-1
j_call: TRBJ2-1
clone_size: few
d_call: -
cdr3_aa: CASSEYSDNEQFF
cdr3_nt: TGTGCCAGCAGTGAATATTCGGACAATGAGCAGTTCTTC

v_call: TRBV6-5
j_call: TRBJ2-1
clone_size: -
d_call: -
cdr3_aa: CASSYGTRRANEQFF
cdr3_nt: TGTGCCAGCAGTTACGGGACAAGAAGGGCAAATGAGCAGTTCTTC

v_call: TRBV19
j_call: TRBJ1-5
clone_size: -
d_call: TRBD1
cdr3_aa: CASSTRDSVQPQHF
cdr3_nt: TGTGCCAGTAGTACCCGGGACAGTGTGCAGCCCCAGCATTTT

v_call: TRBV29-1
j_call: TRBJ2-7
clone_size: many
d_call: -
cdr3_aa: CSVELSGDEQYF
cdr3_nt: TGCAGCGTTGAGTTGTCGGGGGACGAGCAGTACTTC

v_call: TRBV19
j_call: TRBJ2-7
clone_size: -
d_call: TRBD1
cdr3_aa: CASSPRTGGGYEQYF
cdr3_nt: TGTGCCAGTAGTCCGAGGACAGGGGGCGGTTACGAGCAGTACTTC

v_call: TRBV19
j_call: TRBJ2-1
clone_size: -
d_call: TRBD2
cdr3_aa: CASNNREGGYNEQFF
cdr3_nt: TGTGCCAGTAATAACCGGGAGGGTGGCTACAATGAGCAGTTCTTC

v_call: TRBV7-2
j_call: TRBJ2-7
clone_size: -
d_call: -
cdr3_aa: CASSSTAGTSYEQYF
cdr3_nt: TGTGCCAGCAGCTCTACCGCCGGGACATCCTACGAGCAGTACTTC

v_call: TRBV27
j_call: TRBJ2-3
clone_size: few
d_call: -
cdr3_aa: CASRQASTDTQYF
cdr3_nt: TGTGCCAGTCGACAGGCGAGCACAGATACGCAGTATTTT

v_call: TRBV7-2
j_call: TRBJ2-1
clone_size: -
d_call: TRBD2
cdr3_aa: CASSLTPSLAGEQFF
cdr3_nt: TGTGCCAGCAGCTTAACCCCGTCACTAGCGGGGGAGCAGTTCTTC

v_call: TRBV5-4
j_call: TRBJ2-1
clone_size: few
d_call: TRBD1
cdr3_aa: CASSLDRGNEQFF
cdr3_nt: TGTGCCAGCAGCCTCGACAGGGGGAATGAGCAGTTCTTC

v_call: TRBV7-9
j_call: TRBJ2-1
clone_size: -
d_call: TRBD2
cdr3_aa: CASSIRLAVEQFF
cdr3_nt: TGTGCCAGCAGCATACGACTAGCCGTTGAGCAGTTCTTC

v_call: TRBV30
j_call: TRBJ1-1
clone_size: few
d_call: TRBD1
cdr3_aa: CAWSPDRGKTPVGEAFF
cdr3_nt: TGTGCCTGGAGTCCTGACAGGGGTAAAACTCCTGTAGGTGAAGCTTTCTTT

v_call: TRBV12-2
j_call: TRBJ2-1
clone_size: -
d_call: -
cdr3_aa: CARPTSGNEQFF
cdr3_nt: TGTGCAAGGCCGACTAGCGGCAATGAGCAGTTCTTC

v_call: TRBV29-1
j_call: TRBJ1-5
clone_size: many
d_call: -
cdr3_aa: CSVEEGSMEVSNQPQHF
cdr3_nt: TGCAGCGTTGAAGAAGGTTCGATGGAGGTTAGCAATCAGCCCCAGCATTTT

v_call: TRBV11-2
j_call: TRBJ2-2
clone_size: -
d_call: -
cdr3_aa: CASSLRSATGELFF
cdr3_nt: TGTGCCAGCAGCTTACGGTCTGCCACCGGGGAGCTGTTTTTT

v_call: TRBV6-5
j_call: TRBJ2-1
clone_size: -
d_call: -
cdr3_aa: CASSFFIVNEQFF
cdr3_nt: TGTGCCAGCAGTTTCTTTATTGTCAATGAGCAGTTCTTC

v_call: TRBV6-6
j_call: TRBJ2-1
clone_size: few
d_call: TRBD1
cdr3_aa: CASSFWPGTGNNEQFF
cdr3_nt: TGTGCCAGCAGTTTTTGGCCCGGGACAGGAAACAATGAGCAGTTCTTC

v_call: TRBV5-4
j_call: TRBJ2-5
clone_size: few
d_call: TRBD1
cdr3_aa: CASSSQGARETQYF
cdr3_nt: TGTGCCAGCAGCTCGCAGGGGGCCCGGGAGACCCAGTACTTC

v_call: TRBV2
j_call: TRBJ2-7
clone_size: -
d_call: -
cdr3_aa: CASRSDSYEQYF
cdr3_nt: TGTGCCAGCAGATCAGATTCCTACGAGCAGTACTTC

v_call: TRBV5-5
j_call: TRBJ2-1
clone_size: -
d_call: TRBD2
cdr3_aa: CASSPGTSVGNEQFF
cdr3_nt: TGTGCCAGCAGCCCCGGGACTAGTGTCGGCAATGAGCAGTTCTTC

v_call: TRBV5-1
j_call: TRBJ2-1
clone_size: few
d_call: TRBD1
cdr3_aa: CASSYYGTGGNEQFF
cdr3_nt: TGCGCCAGCAGCTATTACGGGACAGGGGGCAATGAGCAGTTCTTC

v_call: TRBV27
j_call: TRBJ2-3
clone_size: -
d_call: -
cdr3_aa: CASSSPGAGTDTQYF
cdr3_nt: TGTGCCAGCAGTTCCCCAGGGGCAGGCACAGATACGCAGTATTTT

v_call: TRBV7-2
j_call: TRBJ2-3
clone_size: -
d_call: TRBD2
cdr3_aa: CASSGILAGAQGTQYF
cdr3_nt: TGTGCCAGCAGCGGAATACTAGCGGGAGCGCAAGGTACGCAGTATTTT

v_call: TRBV29-1
j_call: TRBJ2-1
clone_size: few
d_call: TRBD2
cdr3_aa: CSVGTSGRANEQFF
cdr3_nt: TGCAGCGTCGGGACTAGCGGGAGGGCCAATGAGCAGTTCTTC

v_call: TRBV30
j_call: TRBJ2-3
clone_size: -
d_call: -
cdr3_aa: CAWSGGASTDTQYF
cdr3_nt: TGTGCCTGGAGTGGCGGGGCTAGCACAGATACGCAGTATTTT

v_call: TRBV7-3
j_call: TRBJ2-3
clone_size: few
d_call: -
cdr3_aa: CASSLGRGSDTQYF
cdr3_nt: TGTGCCAGCAGCTTAGGGAGGGGGTCGGATACGCAGTATTTT

v_call: TRBV7-2
j_call: TRBJ2-2
clone_size: few
d_call: -
cdr3_aa: CASSRDVGAGELFF
cdr3_nt: TGTGCCAGCAGCCGCGACGTAGGAGCCGGGGAGCTGTTTTTT

v_call: TRBV28
j_call: TRBJ2-7
clone_size: -
d_call: TRBD1
cdr3_aa: CASRGTVTYEQYF
cdr3_nt: TGTGCCAGCAGGGGGACAGTCACCTACGAGCAGTACTTC

v_call: TRBV7-9
j_call: TRBJ1-1
clone_size: few
d_call: -
cdr3_aa: CASSFTGRNTEAFF
cdr3_nt: TGTGCCAGCAGCTTTACAGGGAGGAACACTGAAGCTTTCTTT

v_call: TRBV7-2
j_call: TRBJ2-7
clone_size: -
d_call: TRBD2
cdr3_aa: CASSPGTSGRAWQYF
cdr3_nt: TGTGCCAGCAGCCCCGGGACTAGCGGGAGGGCCTGGCAGTACTTC

v_call: TRBV7-9
j_call: TRBJ2-2
clone_size: many
d_call: TRBD1
cdr3_aa: CASSQETGSTGELFF
cdr3_nt: TGTGCCAGCAGCCAAGAGACAGGGTCGACCGGGGAGCTGTTTTTT

v_call: TRBV19
j_call: TRBJ2-7
clone_size: few
d_call: -
cdr3_aa: CASSFTGTPIYEQYF
cdr3_nt: TGTGCCAGTAGCTTTACCGGGACACCAATTTACGAGCAGTACTTC

v_call: TRBV11-3
j_call: TRBJ2-3
clone_size: -
d_call: -
cdr3_aa: CASSLGSGADTQYF
cdr3_nt: TGTGCCAGCAGCTTAGGGTCGGGGGCAGATACGCAGTATTTT

v_call: TRBV5-1
j_call: TRBJ2-5
clone_size: few
d_call: -
cdr3_aa: CASSLAGWQGGETQYF
cdr3_nt: TGCGCCAGCAGCTTGGCCGGGTGGCAGGGTGGAGAGACCCAGTACTTC

v_call: TRBV25-1
j_call: TRBJ2-5
clone_size: -
d_call: -
cdr3_aa: CASRESGTGQTGTQYF
cdr3_nt: TGTGCCAGCAGGGAAAGCGGGACAGGACAAACCGGGACCCAGTACTTC

v_call: TRBV19
j_call: TRBJ1-5
clone_size: few
d_call: -
cdr3_aa: CASRGRGGLQPQHF
cdr3_nt: TGTGCCAGTAGAGGTCGAGGGGGTCTTCAGCCCCAGCATTTT

v_call: TRBV7-2
j_call: TRBJ2-1
clone_size: -
d_call: TRBD1
cdr3_aa: CASSPTGASYNEQFF
cdr3_nt: TGTGCCAGCAGCCCTACAGGGGCCTCCTACAATGAGCAGTTCTTC

v_call: TRBV2
j_call: TRBJ1-2
clone_size: few
d_call: TRBD1
cdr3_aa: CASSGQGARYGYTF
cdr3_nt: TGTGCCAGCAGTGGACAGGGGGCGCGGTATGGCTACACCTTC

v_call: TRBV29-1
j_call: TRBJ2-3
clone_size: -
d_call: TRBD2
cdr3_aa: CSVVTSGTDTQYF
cdr3_nt: TGCAGCGTCGTGACTAGCGGCACAGATACGCAGTATTTT

v_call: TRBV7-6
j_call: TRBJ2-3
clone_size: -
d_call: TRBD2
cdr3_aa: CASSLAGVDTQYF
cdr3_nt: TGTGCCAGCAGCTTGGCGGGGGTAGATACGCAGTATTTT

v_call: TRBV9
j_call: TRBJ2-7
clone_size: few
d_call: -
cdr3_aa: CASNRGGSYEQYF
cdr3_nt: TGTGCCAGCAACCGAGGGGGCTCCTACGAGCAGTACTTC

v_call: TRBV5-1
j_call: TRBJ2-1
clone_size: many
d_call: -
cdr3_aa: CASSLTGTTYNEQFF
cdr3_nt: TGCGCCAGCAGTCTCACCGGGACAACCTACAATGAGCAGTTCTTC

v_call: TRBV28
j_call: TRBJ2-7
clone_size: -
d_call: -
cdr3_aa: CASRARTAGYEQYF
cdr3_nt: TGTGCCAGCAGGGCCCGGACAGCTGGCTACGAGCAGTACTTC

v_call: TRBV5-6
j_call: TRBJ1-1
clone_size: few
d_call: TRBD1
cdr3_aa: CASSLRDRKAFF
cdr3_nt: TGTGCCAGCAGCTTGCGGGACAGAAAAGCTTTCTTT

v_call: TRBV13
j_call: TRBJ2-3
clone_size: -
d_call: TRBD2
cdr3_aa: CASSLAAGVRTDTQYF
cdr3_nt: TGTGCCAGCAGCTTAGCAGCGGGAGTCCGCACAGATACGCAGTATTTT

v_call: TRBV30
j_call: TRBJ1-4
clone_size: few
d_call: TRBD1
cdr3_aa: CAGSRGPANEKLFF
cdr3_nt: TGTGCGGGTAGCAGGGGGCCCGCTAATGAAAAACTGTTTTTT

v_call: TRBV6-1
j_call: TRBJ1-2
clone_size: few
d_call: TRBD1
cdr3_aa: CASTGTGVNYGYTF
cdr3_nt: TGTGCCAGCACCGGCACAGGGGTAAACTATGGCTACACCTTC